This TCR beta chain derives from a study of T cells in Graves' hyperthyroidism and ophthalmopathy (dated by TCRdb to 2018 to 2020). Regarding the study in general: Peripheral blood was sampled at the time of initial diagnosis, prior to any treatment. TCR V-J signatures able to tell the groups apart were searched for in a discovery cohort of more than 90 patients, of whom roughly 42 had Graves' ophthalmopathy and about 55 had stable Graves' hyperthyroidism. An independent validation cohort of about 19 hyperthyroidism patients and 17 patients who later progressed to ophthalmopathy tested prospective prediction of ophthalmopathy. The approximately 90 discovery patients were randomly split 7:3 into training and test sets. The study also compared thyroid tissue and blood T-cell repertoires from more than five Graves' hyperthyroidism patients. After sampling, hyperthyroidism patients received methimazole starting at 30 mg daily, and ophthalmopathy patients received high-dose intravenous methylprednisolone. TCR Vbeta CDR3 sequencing of 120 to 150 peripheral blood samples (under 45 ophthalmopathy, roughly 72 hyperthyroidism and around 17 progressor patients) is reported in the paper.

Regarding this clonotype: This clone's antigen is unknown. It has no much larger one-base neighbor in the sample; base qualities were not kept.

Overall study outcomes, separate from this receptor: No statistical method was used to set the sample size in advance, and investigators knew the group allocation. A 13 V-J signature model separated ophthalmopathy from stable hyperthyroidism, with around 91% sensitivity and 81.08% specificity in cross-validation and 80%/75% in testing. In validation, the model predicted progression to ophthalmopathy a median of about 6 months before onset, with 65% to 71% sensitivity and 72.22% specificity. Most expanded thyroid clonotypes (frequency above 0.001) were also found in blood, which suggests that blood repertoires may mirror thyroid immune responses.

TCR beta CDR3 regions were amplified from RNA transcripts. For the first round of RT-PCR on the TCR CDR3, the HTBI primer set was used together with the Qiagen OneStep RT-PCR kit. The libraries were constructed in a second round of multiplex PCR and then size-selected and purified. Sequencing of the libraries was done on an Illumina HiSeq2000 using paired-end 100 bp reads. In the source study's methods: SOAPnuke was used to process the raw data, throwing out any read that contained adapters or uncalled bases, had a mean Phred below 15, or lacked an exact constant-primer or identifier match. COPE v1.2.5 was used to merge the high-quality paired reads, and each unique nucleotide sequence was defined as a clonotype. MiTCR v1.1 was used to align the clonotypes against IMGT TRBV, TRBD and TRBJ reference segments. Only V-J combinations with frequency above 0.0001, covering 99.2% of repertoires, were analysed. A TCS score was defined as the ratio between F50 (clonal expansion) and ExV (chaos), using BLOSUM62-based TCRdist between CDR3 peptides within each V-J. Welch's t-statistics and random forest reduced approximately 520 V-J features to 10 to 15, which were used in a naive Bayes classifier (R e1071). TCRdb reran the public reads through fastp at Q25 and MiXCR, keeping productive beta chains. Each entry is one CDR3 protein sequence, shown with its most common DNA and genes. The V and J calls and clone size are TCRdb's, not the authors'. In this sample the table shows under 400,000 distinct CDR3 sequences, 15% to 20% of which occur a single time. The ten largest clones add up to roughly a sixth of the sample.

Germline trimming amounts to 0 bases on V and 4 bases on J, with 1 as the count of junction bases outside the gene matches. CDR1 and CDR2 were assigned from the germline V gene as SGHTA and FQGNSA. The CDR3 spans 15 residues, from the cysteine through the phenylalanine. The sequence is cut down to CDR3 DNA, 45 bases in frame from base 1. In the ophthalmopathy patients, disease was moderately to severely active, with a Clinical Activity Score of 3 or more, a NOSPECS grade of 4 or more, and a duration of less than 3 months. Any patient with an uncontrolled infection, another autoimmune disease, pregnancy or lactation was excluded. Diagnoses were based on clinical symptoms, serum thyroxine and TRAb, thyroid ultrasound and orbital computed tomography. PBMCs were isolated from 10 ml of fresh peripheral blood by Ficoll-Paque density gradient centrifugation. Trizol reagent was used to extract total RNA, and RNA quality was then checked on an Agilent 2100 Bioanalyzer.

This receptor was taken from a woman in her thirties or forties with Graves' ophthalmopathy. The chain is made from TRBV7-2 and TRBJ2-1; TRBD2 lines up with 9 middle nucleotides. Sequencing was performed on blood. For the CDR3, the sequence is CASSLALAGYNEQFF. In nucleotides, the sequence is TGTGCCAGCAGCTTAGCTCTAGCGGGATACAATGAGCAGTTCTTC.